The rows below give T cell receptor beta chains drawn from one sample of a study of CD8+ T cells in alopecia areata. The table came from immunoSEQ multiplex PCR; TCRdb's copy has only in-frame clones and leaves some out. The top ten hold 17% of the sample, which has approximately 65,000 clones, approximately 46% seen once. This specimen was CD8+ T cells sorted from blood, taken at week 0. These receptors came from a human donor with alopecia areata. Each CDR3 is given with its conserved first and last residue. Each record gives: D gene, clone size, CDR3 length, J gene, V gene, CDR3 DNA, CDR3 protein. D genes are given only for firm matches. A row's size may be missing; if present it is once, few, many or a size class.

D gene: NA; clone size: NA; CDR3 length: 15; J gene: TRBJ2-7; V gene: TRBV5-4; CDR3 DNA: TGTGCCAGCAGCTTGAGGCCCCCAGGGACTTACGAGCAGTACTTC; CDR3 protein: CASSLRPPGTYEQYF
D gene: NA; clone size: NA; CDR3 length: 12; J gene: TRBJ2-1; V gene: TRBV18; CDR3 DNA: TGTGCCAGCTCACCGGGTGGGAATGAGCAGTTCTTC; CDR3 protein: CASSPGGNEQFF
D gene: NA; clone size: NA; CDR3 length: 14; J gene: TRBJ1-2; V gene: TRBV25-1; CDR3 DNA: TGTGCCAGCAGTGACGGAGACAAGCGGGATGGCTATACCTTC; CDR3 protein: CASSDGDKRDGYTF
D gene: NA; clone size: NA; CDR3 length: 14; J gene: TRBJ2-2; V gene: TRBV4-1; CDR3 DNA: TGCGCCAGCAGCCAAGTTCGGGAGAGGGGGGAGCTGTTTTTT; CDR3 protein: CASSQVRERGELFF
D gene: NA; clone size: few; CDR3 length: 15; J gene: TRBJ2-1; V gene: TRBV10-3; CDR3 DNA: TGTGCCATCAGTGAGAGGGGGAGCGGCAACAATGAGCAGTTCTTC; CDR3 protein: CAISERGSGNNEQFF
D gene: NA; clone size: NA; CDR3 length: 14; J gene: TRBJ2-6; V gene: TRBV6-5; CDR3 DNA: TGTGCCAGCAGTTACTCGACTGGGGCCAACGTCCTGACTTTC; CDR3 protein: CASSYSTGANVLTF
D gene: NA; clone size: once; CDR3 length: 13; J gene: TRBJ2-2; V gene: TRBV6-5; CDR3 DNA: TGTGCCAGCAGTTACTCCAGCGGCGGGGAGCTGTTTTTT; CDR3 protein: CASSYSSGGELFF
D gene: NA; clone size: NA; CDR3 length: 13; J gene: TRBJ2-5; V gene: TRBV27; CDR3 DNA: TGTGCCAGCAGTTTACAGGTCTCCGAGACCCAGTACTTC; CDR3 protein: CASSLQVSETQYF
D gene: NA; clone size: NA; CDR3 length: 13; J gene: TRBJ2-1; V gene: TRBV27; CDR3 DNA: TGTGCCAGCAGTTTTTGGGCCTACAATGAGCAGTTCTTC; CDR3 protein: CASSFWAYNEQFF
D gene: NA; clone size: few; CDR3 length: 14; J gene: TRBJ1-5; V gene: TRBV25-1; CDR3 DNA: TGTGCCAGCAGTCGGGTTGATAGCAATCAGCCCCAGCATTTT; CDR3 protein: CASSRVDSNQPQHF
D gene: TRBD2; clone size: NA; CDR3 length: 15; J gene: TRBJ2-1; V gene: TRBV2; CDR3 DNA: TGTGCCAGCAGTGGTGGGCTAGCGGGAGGGGGTGAGCAGTTCTTC; CDR3 protein: CASSGGLAGGGEQFF
D gene: NA; clone size: few; CDR3 length: 13; J gene: TRBJ2-6; V gene: TRBV29-1; CDR3 DNA: TGCAGCGTTGTGGATTCTGGGGCCAACGTCCTGACTTTC; CDR3 protein: CSVVDSGANVLTF
D gene: NA; clone size: few; CDR3 length: 13; J gene: TRBJ2-7; V gene: TRBV29-1; CDR3 DNA: TGCAGTGGGGCGGGCGGTAGCTCCTACGAGCAGTACTTC; CDR3 protein: CSGAGGSSYEQYF
D gene: TRBD2; clone size: NA; CDR3 length: 16; J gene: TRBJ2-7; V gene: TRBV11-2; CDR3 DNA: TGTGCCAGCAGTTTACCGGGACTAGCGGGAGGGTACGAGCAGTACTTC; CDR3 protein: CASSLPGLAGGYEQYF
D gene: TRBD1; clone size: NA; CDR3 length: 12; J gene: TRBJ1-1; V gene: TRBV30; CDR3 DNA: TGTGCCGTCGGAATTACAGGGGATGAAGCTTTCTTT; CDR3 protein: CAVGITGDEAFF
D gene: NA; clone size: few; CDR3 length: 13; J gene: TRBJ2-7; V gene: TRBV27; CDR3 DNA: TGTGCCAGCAGTCTCCGTGGGTTCAACGAGCAGTACTTC; CDR3 protein: CASSLRGFNEQYF
D gene: NA; clone size: NA; CDR3 length: 14; J gene: TRBJ1-2; V gene: TRBV18; CDR3 DNA: TGTGCCAGCTCACCACCGGGTCAGCCCTATGGCTACACCTTC; CDR3 protein: CASSPPGQPYGYTF
D gene: NA; clone size: few; CDR3 length: 14; J gene: TRBJ1-5; V gene: TRBV4-1; CDR3 DNA: TGCGCCAGCAGCCAAAGGGGGACCAATCAGCCCCAGCATTTT; CDR3 protein: CASSQRGTNQPQHF
D gene: NA; clone size: NA; CDR3 length: 19; J gene: TRBJ2-5; V gene: TRBV30; CDR3 DNA: TGTGCCTGGTCGGTGGGGTTCACGACCTTCGATTACCGGCCTGAGACCCAGTACTTC; CDR3 protein: CAWSVGFTTFDYRPETQYF
D gene: TRBD1; clone size: NA; CDR3 length: 15; J gene: TRBJ2-7; V gene: TRBV11-2; CDR3 DNA: TGTGCCAGCAGCAACAGGGGTGGTTTGTTCTACGAGCAGTACTTC; CDR3 protein: CASSNRGGLFYEQYF
D gene: NA; clone size: NA; CDR3 length: 19; J gene: TRBJ2-4; V gene: TRBV7-9; CDR3 DNA: TGTGCCAGCAGCTCACGATATAAAACCGGGTCTGCGGGCGAAAACATTCAGTACTTC; CDR3 protein: CASSSRYKTGSAGENIQYF
D gene: NA; clone size: NA; CDR3 length: 13; J gene: TRBJ2-3; V gene: TRBV30; CDR3 DNA: TGTGCCTGGAGCCGGGACAACACAGATACGCAGTATTTT; CDR3 protein: CAWSRDNTDTQYF
D gene: NA; clone size: NA; CDR3 length: 12; J gene: TRBJ2-1; V gene: TRBV30; CDR3 DNA: TGTGCCTGGAGTGAACTTAACAATGAGCAGTTCTTC; CDR3 protein: CAWSELNNEQFF
D gene: NA; clone size: NA; CDR3 length: 13; J gene: TRBJ2-7; V gene: TRBV13; CDR3 DNA: TGTGCCAGCAGCTCGATGGGAAGCGAGGTTCAGTACTTC; CDR3 protein: CASSSMGSEVQYF
D gene: NA; clone size: NA; CDR3 length: 15; J gene: TRBJ1-2; V gene: TRBV19; CDR3 DNA: TGTGCCAGTGAGGGAGGGGACGGGACTAACTATGGCTACACCTTC; CDR3 protein: CASEGGDGTNYGYTF